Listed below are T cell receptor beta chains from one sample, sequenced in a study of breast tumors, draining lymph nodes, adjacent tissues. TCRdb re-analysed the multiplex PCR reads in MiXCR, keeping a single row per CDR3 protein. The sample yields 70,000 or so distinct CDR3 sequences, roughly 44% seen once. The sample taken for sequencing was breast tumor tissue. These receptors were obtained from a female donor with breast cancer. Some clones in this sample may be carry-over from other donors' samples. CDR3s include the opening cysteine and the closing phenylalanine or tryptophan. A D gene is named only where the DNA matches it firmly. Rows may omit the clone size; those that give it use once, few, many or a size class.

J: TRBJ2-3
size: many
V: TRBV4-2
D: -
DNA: TGTGCCAGCAGCCAAGATCAGGGGACCGGGAGTCGCGCAGATACGCAGTATTTT
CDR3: CASSQDQGTGSRADTQYF

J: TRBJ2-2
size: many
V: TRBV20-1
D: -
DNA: TGCAGTGCTAGAGCTGGGTATCGGAACACCGGGGAGCTGTTTTTT
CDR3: CSARAGYRNTGELFF

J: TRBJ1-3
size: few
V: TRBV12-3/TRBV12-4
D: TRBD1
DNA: TGTGCCAGCAGTCCACCGACAGGGGATTTT
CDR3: CASSPPTGDF

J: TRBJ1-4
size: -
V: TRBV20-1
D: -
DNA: TGCAGTGCTAGAGCTAGCAGGGGTTACAATGAGGGAAAACTGTTTTTT
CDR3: CSARASRGYNEGKLFF

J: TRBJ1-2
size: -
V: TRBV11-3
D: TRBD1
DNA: TGTGCCAGCAGCTTGGGACAGGGAACTGGCTACACCTTC
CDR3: CASSLGQGTGYTF

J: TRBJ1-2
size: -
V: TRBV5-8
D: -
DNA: TGTGCCAGCAGCTTGGAGACAGCGTCCACCTATGGCTACACCTTC
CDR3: CASSLETASTYGYTF

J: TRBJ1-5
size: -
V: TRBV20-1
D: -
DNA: TGCAGTGCGGAACAGCGGAGCTCCTACAATCAGCCCCAGCATTTT
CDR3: CSAEQRSSYNQPQHF

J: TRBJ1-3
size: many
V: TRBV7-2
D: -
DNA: TGTGCCAGCAGCTTAGCATCCTTGGAGGGACGTGGAAACCCCATATATTTT
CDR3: CASSLASLEGRGNPIYF

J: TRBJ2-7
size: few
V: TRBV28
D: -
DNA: TGTGCCAGCAGTTCCCGTCGGGACAAGATCTACGAGCAGTACTTC
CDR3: CASSSRRDKIYEQYF

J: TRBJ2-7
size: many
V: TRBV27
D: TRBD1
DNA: TGTGCCAGCAGTTTACTCCAGGGGGTCGAGCAGTACTTC
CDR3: CASSLLQGVEQYF

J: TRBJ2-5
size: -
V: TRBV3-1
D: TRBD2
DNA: TGCGCCAGCAGCCAGGCGGGGGGGGTGGAGACCCAGTACTTC
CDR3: CASSQAGGVETQYF

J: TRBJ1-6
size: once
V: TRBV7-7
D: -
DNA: TGTGCTACTTCAGGGGTCCATAATTCACCCCTCCACTTT
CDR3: CATSGVHNSPLHF

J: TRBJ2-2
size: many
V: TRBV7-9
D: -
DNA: TGTGCCAGCAGCTTGGTCAATCAGGGCGGGGAGCTGTTTTTT
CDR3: CASSLVNQGGELFF

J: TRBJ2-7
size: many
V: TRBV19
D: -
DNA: TGTGCCAGTAGTATCGGACAGCCCTACGAGCAGTACTTC
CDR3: CASSIGQPYEQYF

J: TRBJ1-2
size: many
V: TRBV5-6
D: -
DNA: TGTGCCAGCAGCCGGAACGGTGGGGGCTCAGTGAACTATGGCTACACCTTC
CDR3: CASSRNGGGSVNYGYTF

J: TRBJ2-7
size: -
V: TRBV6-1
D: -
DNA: TGTGCCAGCAGTCAAGCGCCGACATCGGGCGAGCAGTACTTC
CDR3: CASSQAPTSGEQYF

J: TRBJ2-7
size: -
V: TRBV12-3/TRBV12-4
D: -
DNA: TGTGCCAGCAGTTTCTCGACCTACGAGCAGTACTTC
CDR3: CASSFSTYEQYF

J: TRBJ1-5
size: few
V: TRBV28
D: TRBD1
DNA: TGTGCCAGCAGTACAGACAGGGATAGCAATCAGCCCCAGCATTTT
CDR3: CASSTDRDSNQPQHF

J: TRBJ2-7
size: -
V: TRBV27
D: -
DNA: TGTGCCAGCAGCCTCCACAGGGCCTCCTACGAGCAGTACTTC
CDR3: CASSLHRASYEQYF

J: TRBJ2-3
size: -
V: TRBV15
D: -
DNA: TGTGCCACCAGCGGGAAGGACAAATCCCCAAGATCGCAGTATTTT
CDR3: CATSGKDKSPRSQYF

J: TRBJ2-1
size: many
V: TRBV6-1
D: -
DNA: TGTGCCAGCAGTGAAGTTGGGGGTCCCTACAATGAGCAGTTCTTC
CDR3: CASSEVGGPYNEQFF

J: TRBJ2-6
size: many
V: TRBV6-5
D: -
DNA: TGTGCCAGCAAGGCCTCTGGGGCCAACGTCCTGACTTTC
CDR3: CASKASGANVLTF

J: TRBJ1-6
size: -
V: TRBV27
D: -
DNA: TGTGCCAGCAGTCCCCGACTAGCGGGATCACCCCTCCACTTT
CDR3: CASSPRLAGSPLHF

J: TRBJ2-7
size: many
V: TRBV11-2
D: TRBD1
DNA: TGTGCCAGCAGCTCCCCCCGCCAGGGGCCAGGGGGCGAGCAGTACTTC
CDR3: CASSSPRQGPGGEQYF

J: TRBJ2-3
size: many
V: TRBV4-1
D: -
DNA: TGCGCCAGCAGCCGACCCAGGGTGGCAGATACGCAGTATTTT
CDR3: CASSRPRVADTQYF

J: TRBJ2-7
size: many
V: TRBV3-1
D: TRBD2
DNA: TGTGCCAGCAGCCAAGAGATCACAGCGGGAGACGAGCAGTACTTC
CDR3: CASSQEITAGDEQYF